The 8 T cell receptor beta chains given below trace back to one sample, sequenced in a study of T cell responses to AZD1222 COVID-19 vaccine. This table comes from immunoSEQ multiplex PCR, and its TCRdb copy is limited to in-frame clones, with some not included. The sample has about 150,000 clones, roughly nine tenths seen once. The sequencing here drew on peripheral blood, taken on day 0 of AZD1222 vaccination. These receptor sequences come from an adult in good health.

The rearrangement links TRBV15 to TRBJ1-1; 9 nucleotides match TRBD1. The germline gives CDR1 LNHNV, CDR2 YYDKDF (reference sequence). Trimming removed 0 bases from V and 4 bases from J; junction bases left unmatched: 6. CDR3 size: 16 residues. The CDR3 spells CATSRDGGGQGTEAFF. The CDR3 nucleotides are TGTGCCACCAGCAGAGATGGCGGGGGACAGGGCACTGAAGCTTTCTTT.

This chain connects TRBV27 to TRBJ1-5; TRBD1 might be the D (6 bases). V lost 5 bases, J lost 7 bases, and 9 bases lay in between. The CDR3 runs 12 residues. From germline, CDR1 is MNHEY and CDR2 SMNVEV (reference sequence). CDR3 bases: TGTGCCAGCAGTATAACAGGGCAGCCCCAGCATTTT. Translated: CASSITGQPQHF.

CDR3 residues: CASNRDLSYEQYF. CDR3 sequence (DNA): TGTGCCAGTAACCGGGACCTCTCCTACGAGCAGTACTTC. The chain joins TRBV10-3 to TRBJ2-7; TRBD1 or TRBD2 may be the D gene (5 bases each). V dropped 10 bases and J dropped 0 bases, with 13 bases sitting between them. Germline V gene data show CDR1 as ENHRY and CDR2 as SYGVKD. The CDR3 is 13 residues long.

The chain combines TRBV5-4 with TRBJ2-7; the match to TRBD2 covers 9 bases. Germline assignment: CDR1 SGHNT and CDR2 YYREEE (reference sequence). The CDR3 consists of 15 residues. J lost 0 bases, V lost 4 bases, and 5 bases had no gene match. CDR3 DNA: TGTGCCAGCAGCCGCGGGGGGGAGAGCTCCTACGAGCAGTACTTC. Protein: CASSRGGESSYEQYF.

The table lists this clone with a few counts. The V call is TRBV3-1 (or the pseudogene TRBV3-2), the J call TRBJ1-1; D possibly corresponds to TRBD1 (6 bases). V gave up 4 bases and J gave up 1 base, with 13 bases separating them. Germline lookup yields CDR1 LGHDT and CDR2 YNNKEL (reference sequence). The CDR3 runs 15 residues. DNA for the CDR3: TGTGCCAGCAGCCTGACGGACAGTACGAACACTGAAGCTTTCTTT. As protein: CASSLTDSTNTEAFF.

J is TRBJ2-1 and V is TRBV27; TRBD2 is a possible D gene (6 bases). V lost 8 bases and J lost 5, with 13 bases in between. CDR3 length: 13 amino acids. Germline CDR1 reads MNHEY; CDR2 reads SMNVEV (reference sequence). The CDR3, as DNA: TGTGCCAGCCTCGGGGGAGCGGACAATGAGCAGTTCTTC. Translated, it gives CASLGGADNEQFF.

The CDR3 is CASSPVGLGTGELFF. CDR3 bases: TGTGCCAGCAGCCCAGTTGGCCTTGGCACCGGGGAGCTGTTTTTT. This rearrangement joins TRBV7-9 to TRBJ2-2; no firm D call. This CDR3 region has 15 residues. In germline, CDR1 is SEHNR, CDR2 FQNEAQ (reference sequence). V lost 5 bases to trimming and J lost 4 bases, with 14 bases between them.

This sequence joins TRBV11-3 and TRBJ2-1, with TRBD1 matching 8 bases. CDR3 length equals 15 residues. V lost 0 bases and J lost 6; bases outside the gene matches: 4. The germline V gene encodes CDR1 SGHNT and CDR2 YENEEA. Written as DNA, the CDR3 is TGTGCCAGCAGCTTAGACTCCGGGACAGGCAATGAGCAGTTCTTC. This encodes CASSLDSGTGNEQFF.